This paragraph reports one T cell receptor (beta chain). Its target is unknown. The data derive from a study of T cell responses to AZD1222 COVID-19 vaccine. Study at large: Second doses were pooled across both intervals (about 4 or about 12 weeks). The study's findings and limits: Across spike, vaccine-associated CD4 TCRs were found, dominant at 160-218 and 743-854. White British ancestry dominated among donors, who included more females, and clonal diversity was possibly underestimated.

Method: immunoSEQ multiplex PCR; TCRdb's copy keeps in-frame clones and lacks some. The sample shows about 92,000 clones, approximately 91% of them seen only once. The CDR3 contains 14 residues. Germline CDR1 and CDR2: GTSNPN and SVGIG (reference sequence). V lost 2 bases to trimming and J lost 8 bases; unmatched junction nucleotides: 6. The input for sequencing was peripheral blood, taken on day 0 of AZD1222 vaccination. This receptor was obtained from an adult in good health. This chain connects TRBV30 to TRBJ1-4; TRBD1 matches 9 bases. The CDR3, as DNA: TGTGCCTGGAGTCAGGGGACAGGGAACGAAAAACTGTTTTTT. Protein sequence: CAWSQGTGNEKLFF.